The 13 T cell receptor beta chains presented below share a single source sample, sequenced in a study of shared clonotypes between healthy human individuals. The method was immunoSEQ multiplex PCR; TCRdb's version includes in-frame clones alone and lacks a portion of them. The table includes 2 million to 3 million clones, 80% to 95% detected once. The sample was naive CD4+ T cells from PBMCs. Subset noted: CD45RA+ positively selected. All receptors derive from a man aged 18 to 29 in good health. Some clones in this sample may be carry-over from other donors' samples.

This sequence joins TRBV19 and TRBJ1-2; 9 positions agree with TRBD1. J lost 2 bases, V lost 5 bases, and 9 bases had no gene match. CDR1 is LNHDA and CDR2 is SQIVND in the germline V gene (reference sequence). CDR3 length: 16 amino acids. The CDR3 sequence is CASSGVPGQGNYGYTF. The CDR3 DNA follows: TGTGCCAGTAGTGGCGTCCCGGGACAGGGCAACTATGGCTACACCTTC.

The chain couples TRBV19 to TRBJ2-7; 7 bases map to TRBD1. Germline CDR1 and CDR2: LNHDA and SQIVND (reference sequence). There are 13 residues in the CDR3. Trimming at V came to 7 bases and at J to 6 bases, leaving 9 bases not matched to a gene. The CDR3 here is CASTDRPPGEQYF. In DNA form, the CDR3 reads TGTGCCAGTACGGACAGGCCCCCCGGCGAGCAGTACTTC.

V gene TRBV27 combines with J gene TRBJ1-5; 9 nucleotides agree with TRBD1. CDR1 and CDR2 (germline): MNHEY, SMNVEV (reference sequence). The CDR3 extends over 17 amino acids. The V and J ends lost 2 bases and 4 bases, in that order; junction bases with no gene match: 9. CDR3 bases: TGTGCCAGCAGTTTAGGCTACAGGGGGCGAACAAATCAGCCCCAGCATTTT. Residues: CASSLGYRGRTNQPQHF.

This sequence joins TRBV30 and TRBJ2-7; 9 bases are a match to TRBD2. Germline CDR1 and CDR2: GTSNPN and SVGIG (reference sequence). CDR3 size: 14 residues. V shed 3 bases, J shed 3 bases, and the junction held 6 bases outside the gene matches. The CDR3, as DNA: TGTGCCTGGAGGTTAGCGGGAGCGGGCTACGAGCAGTACTTC. Translated, it gives CAWRLAGAGYEQYF.

This chain links TRBV7-9 with TRBJ2-7; 8 nucleotides line up with TRBD2. The CDR3 is 19 residues long. CDR1 and CDR2 from the germline V gene are SEHNR and FQNEAQ (reference sequence). J was trimmed by 0 bases and V by 5 bases; bases with no gene match: 18. DNA for the CDR3: TGTGCCAGCAGCACGACGCGGGTTACCGAGGGGACTAGCTCCTACGAGCAGTACTTC. This gives the protein CASSTTRVTEGTSSYEQYF.

This sequence joins TRBV9 and TRBJ2-5; D might be TRBD1 (5 bases). Looked up from germline, CDR1 is SGDLS and CDR2 is YYNGEE. This CDR3 spans 16 amino acids. Between the trimmed V and J ends, which lost 4 bases and 2 bases, there was a span of 18 bases. CDR3 residues: CASSRSSGSEQETQYF. Here the CDR3 DNA reads TGTGCCAGCAGCCGATCCTCAGGGTCAGAGCAAGAGACCCAGTACTTC.

The rearrangement links TRBV7-2 to TRBJ1-1; D remains unclear. The CDR3 consists of 14 residues. The germline V gene encodes CDR1 SGHTA and CDR2 FQGNSA. The V end lost 2 bases, the J end lost 4 bases, and 11 bases lay between the germline ends. Here the CDR3 DNA reads TGTGCCAGCAGCTTATTTCCGGTGAGCACTGAAGCTTTCTTT. It yields the protein CASSLFPVSTEAFF.

The CDR3 nucleotides read TGTGCCAGCATGGACCCGGGGCGTGCTAACTATGGCTACACCTTC. Amino acids: CASMDPGRANYGYTF. The chain carries TRBV6-5 and TRBJ1-2, with D tentatively TRBD1 (5 bases). This CDR3 region has 15 residues. Per germline, CDR1 MNHEY and CDR2 SVGAGI. Trimming took 7 bases from V and 0 from J, leaving 15 bases between them.

V gene TRBV7-9 combines with J gene TRBJ1-5, with D possibly being TRBD1 (5 bases). The germline V and J ends were trimmed by 7 bases and 6 bases, with 16 bases remaining between them. Germline CDR1 and CDR2: SEHNR and FQNEAQ (reference sequence). There are 14 residues in the CDR3. DNA for the CDR3: TGTGCCAGCACCTCCTCCGGGGCTAGTCAGCCCCAGCATTTT. This codes for CASTSSGASQPQHF.

The rearrangement uses TRBV6-6 and TRBJ2-3; D possibly corresponds to TRBD2 (5 bases). Per the germline V gene, CDR1 is MNHNY and CDR2 is SVGAGI (reference sequence). V was clipped by 0 bases and J by 4 bases, with 11 bases between them. This CDR3 is 15 amino acids long. CDR3 bases: TGTGCCAGCAGTTACTCGCGGGTTTCGGCAGATACGCAGTATTTT. Its protein product is CASSYSRVSADTQYF.

DNA for the CDR3: TGTGCCAGCAGCAGCGGGGCCCTCTCTGGAAACACCATATATTTT. Translation gives CASSSGALSGNTIYF. The rearrangement uses TRBV5-6 and TRBJ1-3; perhaps TRBD1 as D (5 bases). With 4 bases removed from V and 0 bases from J, the gap between germline ends came to 11 bases. Germline loops: CDR1 SGHDT, CDR2 YYEEEE. CDR3 length equals 15 residues.

The genes are TRBV27 and TRBJ1-2, with 7 positions matching TRBD1. V was clipped by 5 bases and J by 3 bases; unmatched bases: 6. The CDR3 totals 14 residues. Germline CDR1 is MNHEY and CDR2 is SMNVEV (reference sequence). CDR3 sequence (DNA): TGTGCCAGCAGTACACGTACAGGGGACTATGGCTACACCTTC. Translation gives CASSTRTGDYGYTF.

This clone was seen a handful of times. The chain uses TRBV18 and TRBJ1-1, with 8 bases identical to TRBD1. The CDR3 has 15 amino acids. The germline V gene encodes CDR1 KGHSH and CDR2 LQKENI. Trimming took 2 bases from V and 5 from J; bases not matched to a gene: 7. The CDR3 sequence is CASSPVRGRGTEAFF. The CDR3 coding sequence is TGTGCCAGCTCACCAGTCAGGGGGCGAGGAACTGAAGCTTTCTTT.